This TCR beta chain was obtained from a study of blood T cells in healthy people across ages. Study-wide background: Template switching captured about one barcoded beta molecule per two T cells. Broader study findings: Because sorting was not performed, PBMCs prevented conclusive naive versus antigen-experienced comparison. Naive CD4+ cell counts and diversity both ran higher in long-lived than in aged donors.

Per-sample PBMC isolation yielded at least 6.5 million cells. With a J-beta primer mix and a sample-barcoded 5' primer, a second PCR ran about 7 to 12 cycles. TCRdb re-derived calls from the 5' RACE reads in MiXCR, one entry per CDR3 protein. The sample has around 1,800,000 distinct CDR3 sequences; 39% are singletons. On this clonotype: Its target is unknown.

The TCR originated in a human donor in good health. The specimen was blood.

This CDR3 is CASSLGSAGMIDTQYF. In DNA, the CDR3 is TGTGCCAGCAGTTTAGGGTCGGCAGGGATGATAGATACGCAGTATTTT. The chain uses TRBV27 and TRBJ2-3; TRBD1 might be the D (5 bases). CDR1 is MNHEY, CDR2 SMNVEV, per germline (reference sequence). This CDR3 comprises 16 residues. The V gene lost 2 bases and the J gene lost 5 bases, with 17 bases spanning the gap.